This T cell receptor (beta chain) appears in the sequencing data of a study of T-cell reconstitution after alpha-beta-depleted transplantation in children. It was with unique molecular identifiers that the TCRbeta library was prepared. TCRdb reanalysed the PCR reads using MiXCR and keeps one entry per CDR3 protein. Of 150,000 to 200,000 distinct CDR3 sequences in the sample, roughly 15% were seen once. Germline V gives CDR1 SQVTM, CDR2 ANQGSEA. The CDR3 contains 12 residues. V was clipped by 4 bases and J by 0 bases, with 7 bases between them. The chain uses TRBV29-1 and TRBJ2-7; D unresolved. This TCR came from a human donor who donated a stem cell graft to a child with acute lymphoblastic leukemia. The specimen comprised PBMCs from the stem cell graft donor, sampled from the stem cell graft. CDR3 DNA sequence: TGCAGCGTTGCAACAAACTCCTACGAGCAGTACTTC. This sequence encodes CSVATNSYEQYF.